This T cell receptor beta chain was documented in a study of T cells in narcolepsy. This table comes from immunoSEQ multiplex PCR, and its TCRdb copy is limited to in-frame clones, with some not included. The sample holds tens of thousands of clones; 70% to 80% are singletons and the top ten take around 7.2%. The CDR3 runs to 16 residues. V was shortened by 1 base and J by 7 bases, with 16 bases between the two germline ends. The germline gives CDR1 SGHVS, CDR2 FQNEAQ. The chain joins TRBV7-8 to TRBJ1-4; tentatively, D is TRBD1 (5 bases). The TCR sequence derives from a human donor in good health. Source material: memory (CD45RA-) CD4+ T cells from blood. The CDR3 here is CASSLVGAAMGEKLFF. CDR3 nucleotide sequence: TGTGCCAGCAGCTTAGTCGGGGCGGCGATGGGTGAAAAACTGTTTTTT. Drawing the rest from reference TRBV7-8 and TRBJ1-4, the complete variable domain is GAGVSQSPRYKVAKRGQDVALRCDPISGHVSLFWYQQALGQGPEFLTYFQNEAQLDKSGLPSDRFFAERPEGSVSTLKIQRTQQEDSAVYLCASSLVGAAMGEKLFFGSGTQLSVL.